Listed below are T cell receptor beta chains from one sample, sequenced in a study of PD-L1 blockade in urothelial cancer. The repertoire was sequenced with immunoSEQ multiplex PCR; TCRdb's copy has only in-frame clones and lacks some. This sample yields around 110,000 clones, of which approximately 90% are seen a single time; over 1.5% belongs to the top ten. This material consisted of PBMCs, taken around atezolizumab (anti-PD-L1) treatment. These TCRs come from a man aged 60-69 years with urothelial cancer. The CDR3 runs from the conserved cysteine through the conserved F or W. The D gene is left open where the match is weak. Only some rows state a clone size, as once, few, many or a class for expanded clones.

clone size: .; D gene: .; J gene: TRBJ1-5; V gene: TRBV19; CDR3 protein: CASNQAGRVNQPQHF; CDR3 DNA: TGTGCCAGTAATCAAGCCGGCAGGGTGAATCAGCCCCAGCATTTT
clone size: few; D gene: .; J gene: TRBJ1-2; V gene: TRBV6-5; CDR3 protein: CASSLLSLTNYGYTF; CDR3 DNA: TGTGCCAGCTCCCTGCTCAGTTTAACTAACTATGGCTACACCTTC
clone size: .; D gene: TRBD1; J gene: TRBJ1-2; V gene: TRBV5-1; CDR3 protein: CASNRDSSFYGYTF; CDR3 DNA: TGCGCCAGTAATCGGGACAGCTCCTTCTATGGCTACACCTTC
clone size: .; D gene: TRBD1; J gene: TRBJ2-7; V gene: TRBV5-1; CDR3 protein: CASSRTGIYEQYF; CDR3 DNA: TGCGCCAGCAGCCGGACAGGCATTTACGAGCAGTACTTC
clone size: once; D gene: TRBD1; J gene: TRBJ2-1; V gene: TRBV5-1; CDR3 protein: CASSRGQGADNEQFF; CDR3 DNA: TGCGCCAGCAGTCGCGGACAGGGGGCTGACAATGAGCAGTTCTTC
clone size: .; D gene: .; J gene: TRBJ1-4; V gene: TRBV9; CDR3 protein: CASSRQGVEATNEKLFF; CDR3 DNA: TGTGCCAGCAGCAGGCAGGGCGTTGAGGCAACTAATGAAAAACTGTTTTTT
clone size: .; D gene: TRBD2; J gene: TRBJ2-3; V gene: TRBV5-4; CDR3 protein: CASSLASGRTSTDTQYF; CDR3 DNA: TGTGCCAGCAGCTTGGCTAGCGGGAGAACGAGCACAGATACGCAGTATTTT
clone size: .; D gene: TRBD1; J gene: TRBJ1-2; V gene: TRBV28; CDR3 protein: CASTSVSTGGVEGYTF; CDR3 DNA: TGTGCCAGCACTTCCGTGTCGACAGGGGGGGTGGAGGGCTACACCTTC
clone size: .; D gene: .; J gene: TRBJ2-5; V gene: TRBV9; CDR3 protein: CASSSGNQETQYF; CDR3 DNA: TGTGCCAGCAGCTCCGGGAACCAAGAGACCCAGTACTTC
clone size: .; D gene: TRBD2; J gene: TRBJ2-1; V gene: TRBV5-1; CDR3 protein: CASSFTSGSYNEQFF; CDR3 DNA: TGCGCCAGCAGCTTCACTAGCGGCTCCTACAATGAGCAGTTCTTC
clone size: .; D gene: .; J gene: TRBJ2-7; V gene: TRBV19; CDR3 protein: CASPKRVCVYEQYF; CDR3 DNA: TGTGCCAGTCCCAAGCGGGTTTGTGTCTACGAGCAGTACTTC
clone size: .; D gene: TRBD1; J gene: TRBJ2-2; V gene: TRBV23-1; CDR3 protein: CASSQLGDRGRTGELFF; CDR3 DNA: TGCGCCAGCAGTCAATTAGGGGACAGGGGGCGGACCGGGGAGCTGTTTTTT
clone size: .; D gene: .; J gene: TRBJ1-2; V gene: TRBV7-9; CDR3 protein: CASSSATGGYTF; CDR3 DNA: TGTGCCAGCAGCTCCGCGACAGGCGGCTACACCTTC
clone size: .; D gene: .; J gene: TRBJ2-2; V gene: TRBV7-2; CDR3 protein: CASSSRRAGELFF; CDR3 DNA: TGTGCCAGCAGCTCGAGACGGGCCGGGGAGCTGTTTTTT
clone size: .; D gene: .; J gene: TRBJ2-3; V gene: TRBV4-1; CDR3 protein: CASSQQGSTQYF; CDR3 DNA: TGCGCCAGCAGCCAACAGGGGAGTACGCAGTATTTT
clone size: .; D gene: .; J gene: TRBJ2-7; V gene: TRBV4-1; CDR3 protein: CASSRGVGRYEQYF; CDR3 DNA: TGCGCCAGCAGCCGGGGGGTTGGGCGCTACGAGCAGTACTTC
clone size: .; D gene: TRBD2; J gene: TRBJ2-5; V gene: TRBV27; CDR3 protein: CASSPLLAGGEETQYF; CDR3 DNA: TGTGCCAGCAGTCCCCTACTAGCGGGAGGAGAGGAGACCCAGTACTTC
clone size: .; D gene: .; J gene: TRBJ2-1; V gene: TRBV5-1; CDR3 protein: CASSLLGTLGSYNEQFF; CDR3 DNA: TGCGCCAGCAGCCTCCTAGGGACTCTAGGCTCCTACAATGAGCAGTTCTTC
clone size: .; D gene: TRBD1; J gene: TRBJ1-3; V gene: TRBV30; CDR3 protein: CAWRDRGSYGNTIYF; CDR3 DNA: TGTGCCTGGAGGGACAGGGGTTCCTATGGAAACACCATATATTTT
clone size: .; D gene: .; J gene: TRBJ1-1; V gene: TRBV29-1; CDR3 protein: CSVAGVGATEAFF; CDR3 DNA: TGCAGCGTTGCTGGGGTTGGGGCCACTGAAGCTTTCTTT
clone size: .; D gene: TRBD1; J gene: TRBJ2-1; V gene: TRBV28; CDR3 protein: CASSSLNTGTDIYNEQFF; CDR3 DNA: TGTGCCAGCAGTTCACTAAATACCGGGACAGACATATACAATGAGCAGTTCTTC
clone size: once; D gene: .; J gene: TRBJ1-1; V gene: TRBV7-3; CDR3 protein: CASSHGSGTEAFF; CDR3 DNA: TGTGCCAGCAGCCATGGATCGGGCACTGAAGCTTTCTTT
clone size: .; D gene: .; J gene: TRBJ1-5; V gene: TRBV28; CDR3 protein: CASIRGNNQPQHF; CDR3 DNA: TGTGCCAGCATTCGGGGAAACAATCAGCCCCAGCATTTT
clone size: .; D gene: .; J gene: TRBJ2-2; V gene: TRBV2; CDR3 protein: CASSDVGGTGTGELFF; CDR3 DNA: TGTGCCAGCAGTGACGTCGGCGGGACCGGAACCGGGGAGCTGTTTTTT
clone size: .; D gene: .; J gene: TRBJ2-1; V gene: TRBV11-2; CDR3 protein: CASSSANTYNEQFF; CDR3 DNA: TGTGCCAGCAGTTCAGCGAATACCTACAATGAGCAGTTCTTC
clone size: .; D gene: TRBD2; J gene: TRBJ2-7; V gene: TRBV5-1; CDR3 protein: CASSPLAGIGEQYF; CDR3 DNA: TGCGCCAGCAGCCCACTAGCGGGAATAGGGGAGCAGTACTTC
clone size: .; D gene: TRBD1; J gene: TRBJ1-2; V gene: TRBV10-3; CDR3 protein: CAISERDSQTEGYTF; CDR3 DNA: TGTGCCATCAGTGAACGGGACAGCCAGACCGAGGGCTACACCTTC
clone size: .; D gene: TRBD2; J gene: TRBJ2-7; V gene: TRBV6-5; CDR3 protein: CASSRTSGGREQYF; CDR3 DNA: TGTGCCAGCAGTCGGACTAGCGGCGGTAGGGAGCAGTACTTC
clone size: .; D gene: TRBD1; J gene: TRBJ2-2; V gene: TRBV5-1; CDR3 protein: CASSYKTGGANTGELFF; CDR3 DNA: TGCGCCAGCAGCTACAAGACAGGGGGTGCGAACACCGGGGAGCTGTTTTTT
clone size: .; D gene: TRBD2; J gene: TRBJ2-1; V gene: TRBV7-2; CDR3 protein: CASSLSSGEPWNEQFF; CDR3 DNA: TGTGCCAGCAGCTTAAGTAGCGGGGAACCATGGAATGAGCAGTTCTTC
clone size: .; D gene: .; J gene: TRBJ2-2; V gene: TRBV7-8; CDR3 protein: CASSLAQGYLFF; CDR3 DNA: TGTGCCAGCAGCTTAGCGCAGGGGTATCTGTTTTTT
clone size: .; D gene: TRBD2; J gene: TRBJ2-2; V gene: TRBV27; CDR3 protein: CASSFGLAGALGELFF; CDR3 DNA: TGTGCCAGCAGTTTTGGACTAGCGGGGGCCTTAGGGGAGCTGTTTTTT
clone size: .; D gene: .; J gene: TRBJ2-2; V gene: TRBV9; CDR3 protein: CASSVERYTGELFF; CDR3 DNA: TGTGCCAGCAGCGTAGAACGGTACACCGGGGAGCTGTTTTTT
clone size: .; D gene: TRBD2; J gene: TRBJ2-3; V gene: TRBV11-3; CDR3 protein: CASSHGLAGAYTDTQYF; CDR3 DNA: TGTGCCAGCAGCCACGGACTAGCGGGGGCCTACACAGATACGCAGTATTTT
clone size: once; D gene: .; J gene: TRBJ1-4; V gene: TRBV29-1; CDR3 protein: CSALGPSTNEKLFF; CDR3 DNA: TGCAGCGCCCTGGGCCCGTCAACTAATGAAAAACTGTTTTTT
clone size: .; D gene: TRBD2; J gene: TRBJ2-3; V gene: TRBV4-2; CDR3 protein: CASSPLGRGVTDTQYF; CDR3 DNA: TGTGCCAGCAGCCCGCTGGGGCGGGGGGTCACAGATACGCAGTATTTT
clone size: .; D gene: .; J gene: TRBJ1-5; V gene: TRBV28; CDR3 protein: CASSLTGLSNQPQHF; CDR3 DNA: TGTGCCAGCAGCCTTACAGGGCTGAGCAATCAGCCCCAGCATTTT
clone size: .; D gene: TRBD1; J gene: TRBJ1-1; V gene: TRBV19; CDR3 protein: CASSRDRQGPEAFF; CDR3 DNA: TGTGCCAGTAGCCGGGATCGACAGGGCCCCGAAGCTTTCTTT
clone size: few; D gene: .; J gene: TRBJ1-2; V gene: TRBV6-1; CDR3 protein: CASSEEVRSNYGYTF; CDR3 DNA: TGTGCCAGCAGTGAAGAGGTCAGGTCTAACTATGGCTACACCTTC
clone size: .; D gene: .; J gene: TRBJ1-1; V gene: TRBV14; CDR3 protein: CASSQPGQGWVMNTEAFF; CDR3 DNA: TGTGCCAGCAGCCAACCCGGACAAGGATGGGTAATGAACACTGAAGCTTTCTTT
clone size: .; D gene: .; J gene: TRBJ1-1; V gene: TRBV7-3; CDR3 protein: CASSQGGNTEAFF; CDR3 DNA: TGTGCCAGCAGCCAGGGAGGGAACACTGAAGCTTTCTTT
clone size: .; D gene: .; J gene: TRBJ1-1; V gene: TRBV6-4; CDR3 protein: CASSAGSNTEAFF; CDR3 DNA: TGTGCCAGCAGTGCAGGTTCTAACACTGAAGCTTTCTTT
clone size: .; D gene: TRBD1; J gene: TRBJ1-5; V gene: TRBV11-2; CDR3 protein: CASSLAGRDSTDQPQHF; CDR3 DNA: TGTGCCAGCAGCTTAGCGGGTCGGGACAGTACAGATCAGCCCCAGCATTTT
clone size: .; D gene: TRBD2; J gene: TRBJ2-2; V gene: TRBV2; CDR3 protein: CASTAAGGRTGELFF; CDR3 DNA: TGTGCCAGCACCGCCGCGGGGGGACGGACCGGGGAGCTGTTTTTT
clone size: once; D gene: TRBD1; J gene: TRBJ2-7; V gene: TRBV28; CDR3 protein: CASSTSGTGHYEQYF; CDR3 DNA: TGTGCCAGCAGTACAAGCGGGACAGGGCACTACGAGCAGTACTTC
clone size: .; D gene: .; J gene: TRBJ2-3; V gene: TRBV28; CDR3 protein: CASSLEADTQYF; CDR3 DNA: TGTGCCAGCAGTTTGGAGGCAGATACGCAGTATTTT
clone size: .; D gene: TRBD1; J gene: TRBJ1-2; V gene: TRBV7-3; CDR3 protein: CASSSNGDSLNGYTF; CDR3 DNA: TGTGCCAGCAGCTCAAACGGGGACAGTTTAAATGGCTACACCTTC
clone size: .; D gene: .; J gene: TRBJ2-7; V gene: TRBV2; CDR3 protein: CASSYRVAYEQYF; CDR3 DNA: TGTGCCAGCAGCTACAGGGTTGCCTACGAGCAGTACTTC
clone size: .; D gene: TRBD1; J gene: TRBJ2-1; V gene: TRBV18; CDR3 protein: CASSLRTGDYNEQFF; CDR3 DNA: TGTGCCAGCTCTCTACGGACAGGGGACTACAATGAGCAGTTCTTC
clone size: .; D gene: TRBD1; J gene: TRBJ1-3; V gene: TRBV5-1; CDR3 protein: CASSLTRQGNSGNTIYF; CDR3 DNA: TGCGCCAGCAGCTTAACGCGACAGGGGAATTCTGGAAACACCATATATTTT